Only a few counts were recorded for the clone carrying this T cell receptor (beta chain). Genes and germline come from the mouse. The read falls 4 residues short of the CDR3 end, and the missing part is taken from the germline J gene. The sequencing template was cDNA reverse transcribed from extracted RNA. Only in-frame clones appear in the TCRdb table, and some are missing; sequencing was by immunoSEQ multiplex PCR. The repertoire consists of some 110,000 clones, none detected only once. Trimming removed 5 bases from V and 5 bases from J, with 13 bases in between. CDR1 is NNHDY and CDR2 is SYVADS in the germline V gene. This CDR3 has 14 amino acids. The data derive from a study of CD8+ T cells in alopecia areata.

The TCR was taken from a C3H/HeJ mouse with alopecia areata. For the strain, the MHC haplotype given is H2-k. The chain joins TRBV13-3 to TRBJ1-4, with D possibly matching TRBD1 (6 bases). Input material: lesional skin. Incomplete CDR3 DNA: TGTGCCAGCAGGTCCGGGACACCAAACGAA. Its translation: CASRSGTPNE. The full CDR3 reads CASRSGTPNERLFF.